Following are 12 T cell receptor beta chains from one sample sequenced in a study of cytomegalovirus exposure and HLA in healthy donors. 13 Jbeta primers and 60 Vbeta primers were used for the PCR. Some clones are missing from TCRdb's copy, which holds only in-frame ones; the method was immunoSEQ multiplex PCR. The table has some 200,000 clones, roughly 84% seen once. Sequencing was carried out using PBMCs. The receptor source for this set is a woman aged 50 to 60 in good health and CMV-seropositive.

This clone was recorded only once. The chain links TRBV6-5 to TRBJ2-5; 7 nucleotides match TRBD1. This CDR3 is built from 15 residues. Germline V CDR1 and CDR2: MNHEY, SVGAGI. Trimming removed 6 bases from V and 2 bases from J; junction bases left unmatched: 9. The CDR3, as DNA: TGTGCCAGCAGCGAGGGACAGACCCCTCAAGAGACCCAGTACTTC. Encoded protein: CASSEGQTPQETQYF.

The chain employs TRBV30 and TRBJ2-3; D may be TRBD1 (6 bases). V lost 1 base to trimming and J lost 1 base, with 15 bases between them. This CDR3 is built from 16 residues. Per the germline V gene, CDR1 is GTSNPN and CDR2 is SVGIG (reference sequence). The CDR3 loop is CAWSDDQGIGTDTQYF. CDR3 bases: TGTGCCTGGAGTGACGACCAGGGGATAGGCACAGATACGCAGTATTTT.

The CDR3 DNA sequence: TGTGCCAGCAGCCCGAGGGAGTCCTCAACAGATACGCAGTATTTT. This sequence encodes CASSPRESSTDTQYF. The chain links TRBV5-4 to TRBJ2-3, with a possible D match to TRBD2 (5 bases). Deletions cut 4 bases from V and 3 bases from J, with 15 bases between. Germline CDR1 reads SGHNT; CDR2 reads YYREEE (reference sequence). The length of the CDR3 is 15 residues.

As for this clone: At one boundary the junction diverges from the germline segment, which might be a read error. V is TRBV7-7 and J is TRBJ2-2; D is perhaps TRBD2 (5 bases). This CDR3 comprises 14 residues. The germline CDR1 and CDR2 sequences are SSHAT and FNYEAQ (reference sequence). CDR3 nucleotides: TGTGCTAGCAGCTCCACAATGGAGGCCGGGGAGCTGTTTTTT. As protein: CASSSTMEAGELFF.

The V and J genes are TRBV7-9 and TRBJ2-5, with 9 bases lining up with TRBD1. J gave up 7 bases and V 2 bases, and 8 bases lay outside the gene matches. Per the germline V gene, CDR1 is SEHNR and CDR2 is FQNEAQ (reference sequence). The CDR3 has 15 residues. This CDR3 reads CASSLSRDRAMTQYF. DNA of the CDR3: TGTGCCAGCAGCTTATCCCGGGACAGGGCTATGACCCAGTACTTC.

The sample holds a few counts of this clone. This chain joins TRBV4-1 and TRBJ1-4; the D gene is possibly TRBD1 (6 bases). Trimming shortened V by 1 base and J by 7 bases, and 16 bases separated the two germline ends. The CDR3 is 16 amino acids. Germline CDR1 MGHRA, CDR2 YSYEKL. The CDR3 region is CASSQVYRGAGEKLFF. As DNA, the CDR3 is TGCGCCAGCAGCCAAGTATACCGGGGGGCGGGTGAAAAACTGTTTTTT.

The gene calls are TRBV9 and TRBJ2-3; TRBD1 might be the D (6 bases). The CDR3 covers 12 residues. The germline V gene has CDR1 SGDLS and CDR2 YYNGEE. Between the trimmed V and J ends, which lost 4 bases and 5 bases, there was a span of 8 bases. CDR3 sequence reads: CASSQQGDTQYF. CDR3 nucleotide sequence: TGTGCCAGCAGCCAACAGGGAGATACGCAGTATTTT.

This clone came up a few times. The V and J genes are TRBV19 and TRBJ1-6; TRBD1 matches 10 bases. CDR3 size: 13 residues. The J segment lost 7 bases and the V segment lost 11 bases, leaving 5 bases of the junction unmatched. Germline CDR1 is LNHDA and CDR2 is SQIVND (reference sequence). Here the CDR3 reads CAGGTGANSPLHF. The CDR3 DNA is TGTGCCGGGGGGACAGGGGCAAATTCACCCCTCCACTTT.

CDR3 DNA sequence: TGCGCCAGCAGCCAAGTGGACAGGGGTCGGGGCTCTGGAAACACCATATATTTT. This encodes CASSQVDRGRGSGNTIYF. The V and J genes are TRBV4-1 and TRBJ1-3; TRBD1 agrees at 9 bases. The CDR3 is made up of 18 amino acids. Trimming removed 1 base from V and 0 bases from J; junction bases left unmatched: 7. Germline assignment: CDR1 MGHRA and CDR2 YSYEKL.

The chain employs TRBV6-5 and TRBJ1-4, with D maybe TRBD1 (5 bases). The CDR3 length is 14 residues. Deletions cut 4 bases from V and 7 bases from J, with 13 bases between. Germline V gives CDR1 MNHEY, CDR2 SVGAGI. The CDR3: CASSSGQGGEKLFF. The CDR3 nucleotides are TGTGCCAGCAGTTCGGGTCAGGGTGGTGAAAAACTGTTTTTT.

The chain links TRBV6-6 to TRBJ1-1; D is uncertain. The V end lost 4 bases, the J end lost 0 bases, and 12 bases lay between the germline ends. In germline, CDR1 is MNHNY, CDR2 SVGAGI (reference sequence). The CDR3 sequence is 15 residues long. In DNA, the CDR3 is TGTGCCAGCAGTTCCGCCGGGGAGGTGAACACTGAAGCTTTCTTT. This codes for CASSSAGEVNTEAFF.

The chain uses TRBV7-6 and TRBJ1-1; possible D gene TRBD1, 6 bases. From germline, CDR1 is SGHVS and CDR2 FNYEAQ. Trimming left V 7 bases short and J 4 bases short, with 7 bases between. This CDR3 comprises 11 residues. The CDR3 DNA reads TGTGCCAGCAACAGGGCCACTGAAGCTTTCTTT. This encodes CASNRATEAFF.